This TCR beta chain is drawn from a study of T cells in Graves' hyperthyroidism and ophthalmopathy. Study as a whole: Peripheral blood was obtained at initial diagnosis, preceding any treatment.

Stability of Graves' hyperthyroidism was defined as absent ophthalmopathy progression within 18 months. V lost 0 bases and J 9 bases, leaving 15 bases between the germline ends. The CDR3 sequence is 14 residues long. Germline assignment: CDR1 DFQATT and CDR2 SNEGSKA (reference sequence). Study-wide points: Progression to ophthalmopathy was predicted a median of 6.5 months early.

This clonotype has at least ten counts. Its antigen is not identified. RNA transcripts yielded amplified TCR beta CDR3 regions. First-round RT-PCR of the TCR CDR3 relied on the HTBI primer set. TCRdb ran MiXCR on the multiplex PCR reads and lists one entry per CDR3 protein. This sample carries about 360,000 distinct CDR3 sequences, roughly an eighth of them seen once, and the ten largest clones take around a tenth. The V call is TRBV20-1, the J call TRBJ2-1; no clear D. The TCR originated in a woman between 18 and 29 years old with Graves' hyperthyroidism. The specimen was blood. In DNA form, the CDR3 reads TGCAGTGCTAGAGATCCGGATCGGGTGAGTGAGCAGTTCTTC. This gives the protein CSARDPDRVSEQFF.